This T cell receptor (beta chain) was captured in a study of T cells in tuberculosis. Overall study: T cells were selected with CD1B tetramers loaded with glucose monomycolate.

The CDR3 extends over 14 amino acids. V dropped 6 bases and J dropped 2; count of bases not matched to a gene: 3. Germline-derived CDR1 and CDR2 are MDHEN and SYDVKM. Concerning this clone: Its antigen remains unknown.

TCRdb's table, derived via immunoSEQ multiplex PCR, lists solely in-frame clones and lacks some. Counted here are 30,000 to 40,000 clones, roughly nine tenths occurring once; the ten biggest clones make up 2% to 2.5%. Whole-study findings and limits: Samples were chosen by availability of cryopreserved specimens. Active tuberculosis alpha repertoires lay closer to GMM-specific TCRs than controls'. GEM motif frequencies gave roughly 65% accuracy; the GMM repertoire gave approximately 90%.

Specimen: PBMCs. The gene calls are TRBV28 and TRBJ2-3, with 9 bases that match TRBD1. The TCR sequence derives from a donor aged 10 to 29 with latent tuberculosis or without tuberculosis infection. CDR3 loop: CASRDRGNTDTQYF. The CDR3 DNA reads as TGTGCCAGCAGGGACAGGGGAAACACAGATACGCAGTATTTT.